This TCR beta chain was recovered during a study of graft-versus-host responses after intestinal transplantation. Regarding the study as a whole: Recipient-marrow GvH clones were detected, some having first appeared in ileum or blood. Some patients had graft-donor T cell macrochimerism. In their allografts, the ratios of graft-versus-host to host-versus-graft T cell clones were high.

Profiling relied on immunoSEQ multiplex PCR, and the TCRdb table lists in-frame clones only, not all of them. Of about 50,000 clones listed, around nine tenths are singletons. This clone was found a few times. The antigen is unknown. Material: unstimulated CD4+ T cells sorted from spleen or lymph node cells, obtained before transplant. The clonotype comes from a human donor who was the organ donor for an intestinal transplant.

The CDR3 protein is CASSLVSGPYNEQFF. CDR3 sequence (DNA): TGCGCCAGCAGCTTAGTCAGCGGACCCTACAATGAGCAGTTCTTC. The chain employs TRBV5-1 and TRBJ2-1; D is perhaps TRBD2 (5 bases). The CDR3 contains 15 residues. Trimming shortened V by 2 bases and J by 2 bases, and 11 bases separated the two germline ends. Germline V CDR1 and CDR2: SGHRS, YFSETQ.